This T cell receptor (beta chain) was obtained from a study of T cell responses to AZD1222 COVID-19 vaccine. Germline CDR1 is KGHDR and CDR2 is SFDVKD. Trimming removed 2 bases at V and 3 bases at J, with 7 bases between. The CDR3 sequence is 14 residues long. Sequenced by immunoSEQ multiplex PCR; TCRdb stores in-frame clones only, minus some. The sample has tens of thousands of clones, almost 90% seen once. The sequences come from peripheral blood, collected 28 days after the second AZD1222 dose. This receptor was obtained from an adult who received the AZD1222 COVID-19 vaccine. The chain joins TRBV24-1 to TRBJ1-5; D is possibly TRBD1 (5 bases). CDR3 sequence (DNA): TGTGCCACCAGTGATTCAGGGATCAATCAGCCCCAGCATTTT. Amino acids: CATSDSGINQPQHF.